The 10 T cell receptor beta chains presented below share a single source sample, sequenced in a study of T cell repertoires in cytomegalovirus infection. TCRdb reprocessed the reads with MiXCR, giving one entry per CDR3 protein. The sample yields roughly 760,000 distinct CDR3 sequences, about a third seen once. Sequencing was done on a sample of PBMCs. The receptors come from a human donor in good health (CMV status not recorded). Some clones in this sample may be carry-over from other donors' samples.

The chain links TRBV27 to TRBJ2-1; D not resolved. Germline V gene data show CDR1 as MNHEY and CDR2 as SMNVEV (reference sequence). This CDR3 has 19 residues. V was pared by 7 bases and J by 0 bases, with 25 bases between. CDR3 DNA sequence: TGTGCCAGCAAACCCTCGAGACCAGGCTCGTTTGGCTCCTACAATGAGCAGTTCTTC. Translation gives CASKPSRPGSFGSYNEQFF.

In regard to this clonotype: A much larger clone lies a single base off, so this may be a read error. The V call is TRBV7-2, the J call TRBJ2-3; D may match TRBD1 or TRBD2 (5 bases each). Germline V lookup: CDR1 SGHTA, CDR2 FQGNSA. The CDR3 spans 15 residues. The DNA for the CDR3 is TGTGCCAGCAGCTTAGAATTACGGGGCACAGATACGAAGTATTTT. This encodes CASSLELRGTDTKYF.

The J gene is TRBJ1-1, the V gene TRBV3-1, with TRBD1 identical over 8 bases. The germline gives CDR1 LGHDT, CDR2 YNNKEL (reference sequence). The length of the CDR3 is 14 residues. Trimming removed 2 bases from V and 4 bases from J; junction bases left unmatched: 3. Written as DNA, the CDR3 is TGTGCCAGCAGCCAACTCGGACAGGGCACTGAAGCTTTCTTT. This codes for CASSQLGQGTEAFF.

This clonotype was observed a few times. The chain carries TRBV7-8 and TRBJ2-3; no firm D call. Per the germline V gene, CDR1 is SGHVS and CDR2 is FQNEAQ. Trimming took off 3 bases at V and 4 bases at J, with 17 bases between the two ends. CDR3 length equals 16 residues. The CDR3 DNA reads as TGTGCCAGCAGCTTGTCCCGGGCCCTCGGTGCAGATACGCAGTATTTT. Amino acid sequence: CASSLSRALGADTQYF.

This clonotype was counted a few times. The chain carries TRBV12-3 or TRBV12-4 and TRBJ2-3, with D hard to call. Trimming stripped 8 bases from V and 2 bases from J, with 11 bases between. The CDR3 length is 13 residues. The CDR3 sequence: CASGRAPTDTQYF. CDR3 DNA: TGTGCCAGCGGTCGGGCGCCCACAGATACGCAGTATTTT.

This clonotype was detected many times. At one end the junction does not follow the germline gene, possibly because of a read error. The chain recombines TRBV7-7 with TRBJ2-1, with TRBD2 identical over 12 bases. The CDR3 extends over 18 amino acids. The germline CDR1 and CDR2 sequences are SSHAT and FNYEAQ (reference sequence). DNA of the CDR3: TGTGCTAGCAGCTTAACTAGCGGGAGGTCGAGCTCCTACAATGAGCAGTTCTTC. The encoded protein is CASSLTSGRSSSYNEQFF.

As regards this clonotype: This CDR3 is missing its conserved last phenylalanine or tryptophan, likely due to a read error. The chain carries TRBV2 and TRBJ2-3; TRBD1 is a possible D gene (6 bases). V shed 7 bases and J shed 0 bases, with 11 bases lying between them. Germline CDR1 is SNHLY and CDR2 is FYNNEI. CDR3 size: 14 residues. CDR3 in DNA: TGTGCCAGCACACAGGGTCCTAGCACAGATACGCAGTATTCT. Amino acid sequence: CASTQGPSTDTQYS.

The rearrangement uses TRBV24-1 and TRBJ2-6, with 7 bases aligning to TRBD1. This CDR3 contains 18 residues. Looked up from germline, CDR1 is KGHDR and CDR2 is SFDVKD. V shed 8 bases and J 0 bases; nucleotides not matched to a gene: 12. For the CDR3, the DNA is TGTGCCACCACACTTCGACAGGGAGTGTACTCTGGGGCCAACGTCCTGACTTTC. It translates to CATTLRQGVYSGANVLTF.

The chain is built from TRBV6-2 or TRBV6-3 and TRBJ2-1; D gene unclear. From germline, CDR1 is MNHEY and CDR2 SVGEGT. The CDR3 spans 15 residues. V was cut by 6 bases and J by 2 bases, with 14 bases left in between. The CDR3 DNA reads as TGTGCCAGCAGGTTCGATCTCTACCCCTACAATGAGCAGTTCTTC. It encodes CASRFDLYPYNEQFF.

The chain couples TRBV7-2 to TRBJ2-3; the D gene is possibly TRBD2 (5 bases). CDR3 size: 15 residues. Germline loops: CDR1 SGHTA, CDR2 FQGNSA. V lost 3 bases, J lost 0 bases, and 10 bases lay in between. The CDR3 DNA is TGTGCCAGCAGCTTTCTAGCCATTAGCACAGATACGCAGTATTTT. This codes for CASSFLAISTDTQYF.